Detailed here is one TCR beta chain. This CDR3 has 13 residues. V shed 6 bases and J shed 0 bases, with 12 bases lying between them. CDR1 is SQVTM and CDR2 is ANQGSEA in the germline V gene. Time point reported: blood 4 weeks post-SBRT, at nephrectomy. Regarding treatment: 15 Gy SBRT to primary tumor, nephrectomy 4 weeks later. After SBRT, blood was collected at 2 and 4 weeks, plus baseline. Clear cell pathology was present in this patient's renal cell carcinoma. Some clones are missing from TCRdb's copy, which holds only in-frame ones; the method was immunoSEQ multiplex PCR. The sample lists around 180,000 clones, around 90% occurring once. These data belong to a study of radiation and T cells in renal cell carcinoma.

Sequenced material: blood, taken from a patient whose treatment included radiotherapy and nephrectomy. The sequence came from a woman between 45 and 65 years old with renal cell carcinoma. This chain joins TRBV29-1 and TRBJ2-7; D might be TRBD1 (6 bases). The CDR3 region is CSVGTQLSYEQYF. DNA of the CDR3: TGCAGCGTGGGGACACAACTCTCCTACGAGCAGTACTTC.